One sample yielded the 26 T cell receptor beta chains listed below, sequenced in a study of CD8 T cells in Susac syndrome. Roughly 0.5 to 1 ug RNA was reverse transcribed with random hexamers. TCRdb used MiXCR to reprocess the immunoSEQ multiplex PCR reads, holding one entry per CDR3 protein. The data hold a few hundred thousand distinct CDR3 sequences, with about 88% observed a single time. Sequenced: CD8+ T cells from PBMCs. These receptors came from a human donor with multiple sclerosis.

The chain has TRBV20-1 and TRBJ1-5; the D gene is possibly TRBD1 (5 bases). The V gene lost 1 base and the J gene lost 6 bases, with 13 bases spanning the gap. The CDR3 length is 14 residues. From germline, CDR1 is DFQATT and CDR2 SNEGSKA (reference sequence). The DNA of the CDR3 is TGCAGTGCTAGAGCTTCGGGGGATTCTCAGCCCCAGCATTTT. This gives the protein CSARASGDSQPQHF.

This chain uses TRBV30 with TRBJ2-7; TRBD1 might be the D (5 bases). This CDR3 has 11 amino acids. V was clipped by 1 base and J by 9 bases, with 10 bases between them. CDR1 GTSNPN and CDR2 SVGIG come from the germline V gene (reference sequence). The CDR3: CAWSAGLGQYF. The CDR3 nucleotides are TGTGCCTGGAGTGCAGGGCTTGGGCAGTACTTC.

This clonotype was recorded a few times. The chain is built from TRBV6-2 or TRBV6-3 and TRBJ2-5; 10 nucleotides line up with TRBD2. This CDR3 has 15 residues. Germline trimming cut 3 bases from V and 5 bases from J; bases unmatched to any gene: 6. CDR1 is MNHEY, CDR2 SVGEGT, per germline. The CDR3 here is CASSYQREGPETQYF. As DNA, the CDR3 is TGTGCCAGCAGTTATCAGCGGGAGGGCCCGGAGACCCAGTACTTC.

The CDR3 reads CATSATGTNEKLFF. CDR3 in DNA: TGTGCCACCAGTGCTACCGGAACTAATGAAAAACTGTTTTTT. The gene calls are TRBV24-1 and TRBJ1-4; D call uncertain. Deletions cut 5 bases from V and 1 base from J, with 7 bases between. This CDR3 spans 14 amino acids. CDR1 and CDR2 from the germline V gene are KGHDR and SFDVKD.

The genes are TRBV6-2 or TRBV6-3 and TRBJ2-1; D not certain. The CDR3 has 16 amino acids. Germline V gene sequence: CDR1 MNHEY, CDR2 SVGEGT. V was pared by 7 bases and J by 6 bases, with 22 bases between. The CDR3 here is CASTSRGSITLNEQFF. DNA of the CDR3: TGTGCCAGCACCAGCCGAGGTAGCATTACCCTCAATGAGCAGTTCTTC.

The V call is TRBV27, the J call TRBJ2-7, with 7 bases identical to TRBD2. Germline loops: CDR1 MNHEY, CDR2 SMNVEV (reference sequence). The CDR3 extends over 16 amino acids. V dropped 3 bases and J dropped 1; count of bases not matched to a gene: 9. In DNA form, the CDR3 reads TGTGCCAGCAGTTTTGTGGGTGGGGGGGTATCCTACGAGCAGTACTTC. Translated: CASSFVGGGVSYEQYF.

The V gene is TRBV12-3 or TRBV12-4, the J gene TRBJ2-5; D remains ambiguous. The CDR3 has 14 amino acids. V lost 5 bases and J lost 1, with 11 bases in between. The CDR3 DNA sequence: TGTGCCAGCAGTCCTCTGCTTTCCCAAGAGACCCAGTACTTC. This translates into CASSPLLSQETQYF.

The chain uses TRBV11-2 and TRBJ2-7; 8 positions match TRBD2. The germline V gene has CDR1 SGHAT and CDR2 FQNNGV. This CDR3 has 14 amino acids. V was pared by 4 bases and J by 7 bases, with 9 bases of the junction left unmatched. CDR3 sequence (DNA): TGTGCCAGCAGCTCACAGCGGGAGCAAGGGGAGCAGTACTTC. It translates to CASSSQREQGEQYF.

This chain links TRBV7-2 with TRBJ2-7, with 13 bases identical to TRBD2. CDR1 and CDR2 from the germline V gene are SGHTA and FQGNSA. J lost 0 bases, V lost 4 bases, and 3 bases had no gene match. The CDR3 is 16 amino acids. The CDR3 here is CASSWGLAGSSYEQYF. The DNA of the CDR3 is TGTGCCAGCAGCTGGGGACTAGCGGGATCCTCCTACGAGCAGTACTTC.

The chain combines TRBV3-1 with TRBJ2-7, with D possibly matching TRBD1 (5 bases). The CDR3 is made up of 15 amino acids. The V and J ends lost 1 base and 3 bases respectively, with 13 bases between them. The V gene's germline CDR1 is LGHDT and CDR2 YNNKEL (reference sequence). As DNA, the CDR3 is TGTGCCAGCAGCCAAGTACAGGACATAAACTACGAGCAGTACTTC. It is translated as CASSQVQDINYEQYF.

Here the CDR3 DNA reads TGTGCCGGTAGGGTTCTCAAGCACGGGGAGCTGTTTTTT. It encodes CAGRVLKHGELFF. This rearrangement joins TRBV2 to TRBJ2-2; D gene unclear. Per the germline V gene, CDR1 is SNHLY and CDR2 is FYNNEI. The CDR3 runs to 13 residues. V was clipped by 11 bases and J by 7 bases, with 17 bases between them.

V usage is TRBV12-3 or TRBV12-4 and J usage is TRBJ1-2; 7 bases line up with TRBD1. The CDR3 loop spans 13 amino acids. Losses at the gene ends were 4 bases for V and 4 bases for J; bases not matched to a gene: 3. The CDR3 nucleotides are TGTGCCAGCAGTTCCTGGGACAGCTATGGCTACACCTTC. It codes for CASSSWDSYGYTF.

The chain employs TRBV4-3 and TRBJ2-2; 7 bases fit TRBD2. V was pared by 1 base and J by 4 bases, with 6 bases of the junction left unmatched. The CDR3 runs to 16 residues. CDR1 is LGHNA, CDR2 YSLEER, per germline. The DNA of the CDR3 is TGCGCCAGCAGCCAAGTTCGGGGGGAAGGCACCGGGGAGCTGTTTTTT. As protein: CASSQVRGEGTGELFF.

Written as DNA, the CDR3 is TGTGCCAGCAGTCTAGACTCGGCAGGGTCCTACTACGAGCAGTACTTC. This translates into CASSLDSAGSYYEQYF. The chain employs TRBV6-1 and TRBJ2-7; a possible D gene is TRBD1 (5 bases). Between the trimmed V and J ends, which lost 5 bases and 3 bases, there was a span of 20 bases. CDR3 size: 16 residues. Germline assignment: CDR1 MNHNS and CDR2 SASEGT.

The J gene is TRBJ2-7, the V gene TRBV20-1, with D possibly matching TRBD2 (6 bases). The length of the CDR3 is 13 residues. In germline, CDR1 is DFQATT, CDR2 SNEGSKA (reference sequence). The V end was cut by 8 bases, the J end by 1 base, with 15 bases between. The CDR3 bases are TGCAGTCCCGGGGGAACAGCATCCTACGAGCAGTACTTC. This encodes CSPGGTASYEQYF.

J is TRBJ2-2 and V is TRBV9; D might be TRBD1 or TRBD2, each matching 5 bases. V gave up 3 bases and J gave up 1 base, with 7 bases separating them. CDR3 length: 14 residues. Germline values: CDR1 SGDLS, CDR2 YYNGEE. The CDR3 sequence: CASSGGMNTGELFF. As DNA, the CDR3 is TGTGCCAGCAGCGGGGGGATGAACACCGGGGAGCTGTTTTTT.

Here the CDR3 DNA reads TGTGCCAGCAGCGCAACTAGCGGGGTAGCCAAAAACATTCAGTACTTC. Protein product: CASSATSGVAKNIQYF. This chain joins TRBV14 and TRBJ2-4, with 10 bases fitting TRBD2. After removal of 5 bases from V and 0 bases from J, the junction contained 4 bases not matched to a gene. This CDR3 has 16 residues. Per germline, CDR1 SGHDN and CDR2 FVKESK. The full variable domain, rest sourced from reference TRBV14 and TRBJ2-4, is EAGVTQFPSHSVIEKGQTVTLRCDPISGHDNLYWYRRVMGKEIKFLLHFVKESKQDESGMPNNRFLAERTGGTYSTLKVQPAELEDSGVYFCASSATSGVAKNIQYFGAGTRLSVL.

The V gene is TRBV29-1, the J gene TRBJ2-7, with D perhaps being TRBD1 or TRBD2 (6 bases each). Germline V gene sequence: CDR1 SQVTM, CDR2 ANQGSEA. Between the trimmed V and J ends, which lost 4 bases and 2 bases, there was a span of 21 bases. The CDR3 consists of 16 residues. CDR3 in amino acids: CSVGSSVLGGPYEQYF. CDR3 coding DNA: TGCAGCGTTGGAAGCAGCGTATTGGGGGGCCCCTACGAGCAGTACTTC.

The chain joins TRBV5-4 to TRBJ2-3; possible D gene TRBD2, 6 bases. V lost 1 base, J lost 2 bases, and 14 bases lay in between. The CDR3 has 16 residues. Germline V CDR1 and CDR2: SGHNT, YYREEE (reference sequence). In DNA, the CDR3 is TGTGCCAGCAGCTTGTGGGGGGACCAAGACACAGATACGCAGTATTTT. Translating gives CASSLWGDQDTDTQYF.

The V and J genes are TRBV19 and TRBJ2-6; no clear D. This CDR3 is built from 15 residues. Trimming cost V 1 base and J 3 bases, with 7 bases left between them. Germline loops: CDR1 LNHDA, CDR2 SQIVND (reference sequence). The CDR3 loop reads CASSIGDRGANVLTF. The CDR3 DNA reads TGTGCCAGTAGTATAGGGGATCGTGGGGCCAACGTCCTGACTTTC.

The chain is built from TRBV15 and TRBJ2-2, with D hard to call. This CDR3 region has 15 residues. From germline, CDR1 is LNHNV and CDR2 YYDKDF (reference sequence). V dropped 1 base and J dropped 3 bases, with 9 bases sitting between them. This CDR3 reads CATSRGDVDTGELFF. The CDR3 DNA is TGTGCCACCAGCAGAGGCGACGTAGACACCGGGGAGCTGTTTTTT.

The chain uses TRBV15 and TRBJ1-5; D possibly corresponds to TRBD1 (6 bases). V lost 0 bases, J lost 6 bases, and 12 bases lay in between. The CDR3 covers 15 residues. CDR1 is LNHNV, CDR2 YYDKDF, per germline (reference sequence). For the CDR3, the DNA is TGTGCCACCAGCAGAGAATCCGGGACACCTCAGCCCCAGCATTTT. This encodes CATSRESGTPQPQHF.

This clonotype turned up a few times. The rearrangement uses TRBV19 and TRBJ1-2; 7 bases are a match to TRBD1. CDR1 LNHDA and CDR2 SQIVND come from the germline V gene (reference sequence). This CDR3 has 12 amino acids. J gave up 6 bases and V 5 bases, and 3 bases lay outside the gene matches. The CDR3, as DNA: TGTGCCAGTAGTGGAACAGGGGATGGCTACACCTTC. Encoded protein: CASSGTGDGYTF.

The gene calls are TRBV28 and TRBJ1-1; 7 bases agree with TRBD1. Germline-derived CDR1 and CDR2 are MDHEN and SYDVKM. V shed 6 bases, J shed 3 bases, and the junction held 16 bases outside the gene matches. The CDR3 is 17 residues long. The CDR3 loop is CASRMRSDRPRDTEAFF. The CDR3 DNA reads as TGTGCCAGCAGGATGAGATCGGACAGGCCCCGTGACACTGAAGCTTTCTTT. The whole variable domain, filled in from reference TRBV28 and TRBJ1-1, reads DVKVTQSSRYLVKRTGEKVFLECVQDMDHENMFWYRQDPGLGLRLIYFSYDVKMKEKGDIPEGYSVSREKKERFSLILESASTNQTSMYLCASRMRSDRPRDTEAFFGQGTRLTVV.

The J gene is TRBJ2-7, the V gene TRBV5-1; 9 bases are shared with TRBD2. The germline V gene encodes CDR1 SGHRS and CDR2 YFSETQ. The V and J ends lost 4 bases and 2 bases, in that order; junction bases with no gene match: 7. CDR3 length: 15 amino acids. CDR3 amino acids: CASSEGTSTTYEQYF. The CDR3 DNA reads as TGCGCCAGCAGCGAGGGGACTAGCACAACCTACGAGCAGTACTTC.

This clonotype was observed a single time. V gene TRBV11-2 combines with J gene TRBJ2-5; perhaps TRBD1 as D (5 bases). The germline V gene has CDR1 SGHAT and CDR2 FQNNGV. The germline V and J ends were trimmed by 3 bases and 3 bases, with 14 bases remaining between them. The CDR3 sequence is 15 residues long. CDR3 loop: CASSFPREFEETQYF. The CDR3 DNA sequence: TGTGCCAGCAGCTTTCCCAGGGAATTTGAAGAGACCCAGTACTTC.